These 12 T cell receptor beta chains were all obtained from the same sample, sequenced in a study of control samples from healthy donors and cancer patients. Produced via immunoSEQ multiplex PCR; TCRdb's table is partial and in-frame only. In the table there are 210,000 or so clones, 91% of which are singletons. Sequenced sample: blood. The origin of the receptors is a man aged 30 to 45 in good health.

The V and J genes are TRBV7-8 and TRBJ2-6, with TRBD2 identical over 7 bases. Losses at the gene ends were 2 bases for V and 4 bases for J; bases not matched to a gene: 8. The length of the CDR3 is 17 residues. Germline V gene lookup returns CDR1 SGHVS and CDR2 FQNEAQ. The DNA of the CDR3 is TGTGCCAGCAGCTTATTCTCTTGGGGGGGAGGGGCCAACGTCCTGACTTTC. Protein product: CASSLFSWGGGANVLTF.

The rearrangement links TRBV29-1 to TRBJ2-1, with D uncertain. Germline-derived CDR1 and CDR2 are SQVTM and ANQGSEA. Trimming left V 7 bases short and J 0 bases short, with 13 bases between. The CDR3 covers 14 residues. CDR3 residues: CSGMDARSYNEQFF. In DNA, the CDR3 is TGCAGCGGTATGGACGCCCGCTCCTACAATGAGCAGTTCTTC.

J is TRBJ1-1 and V is TRBV7-9; 8 nucleotides line up with TRBD1. The CDR3 is 14 amino acids. The V segment lost 2 bases and the J segment 1 base; nucleotides outside the gene matches: 0. Per the germline V gene, CDR1 is SEHNR and CDR2 is FQNEAQ (reference sequence). CDR3 in amino acids: CASSLTGGNTEAFF. CDR3 sequence (DNA): TGTGCCAGCAGCTTAACAGGGGGGAACACTGAAGCTTTCTTT.

J is TRBJ1-3 and V is TRBV4-2, with 7 bases that match TRBD1. Germline V lookup: CDR1 LGHNA, CDR2 YNFKEQ. The CDR3 spans 17 residues. V trimming: 3 bases; J trimming: 0 bases; junction bases outside the gene matches: 8. As DNA, the CDR3 is TGTGCCAGCAGCCAGAATCCGGGACAGAGCTCTGGAAACACCATATATTTT. This translates into CASSQNPGQSSGNTIYF.

CDR3 residues: CASSLEMANYGYTF. The CDR3 nucleotides are TGTGCCAGCAGCTTAGAAATGGCTAACTATGGCTACACCTTC. The genes are TRBV13 and TRBJ1-2; D is unclear. The V end lost 1 base, the J end lost 0 bases, and 6 bases lay between the germline ends. The CDR3 loop spans 14 amino acids. Looked up from germline, CDR1 is PRHDT and CDR2 is FYEKMQ (reference sequence).

The chain has TRBV7-9 and TRBJ2-1; 10 nucleotides align to TRBD1. This CDR3 comprises 15 residues. Trimming cost V 4 bases and J 4 bases; bases outside gene matches: 4. The V gene's germline CDR1 is SEHNR and CDR2 FQNEAQ (reference sequence). The CDR3 here is CASSWGTGEYNEQFF. CDR3 sequence (DNA): TGTGCCAGCAGCTGGGGGACAGGGGAGTACAATGAGCAGTTCTTC.

The table lists this clone with a count of one. V and J are TRBV19 and TRBJ2-7; no clear D gene. From germline, CDR1 is LNHDA and CDR2 SQIVND (reference sequence). The CDR3 spans 13 residues. Trimming took off 8 bases at V and 0 bases at J, with 11 bases between the two ends. CDR3 sequence (DNA): TGTGCCAGTTCTGCCAGTAGCTCCTACGAGCAGTACTTC. Protein product: CASSASSSYEQYF.

The chain joins TRBV6-5 to TRBJ1-2, with D unclear. V was cut by 0 bases and J by 8 bases, with 10 bases left in between. Looked up from germline, CDR1 is MNHEY and CDR2 is SVGAGI. This CDR3 has 13 amino acids. The CDR3 region is CASSYSTGSGYTF. The CDR3 DNA reads as TGTGCCAGCAGTTACTCGACGGGGAGCGGCTACACCTTC.

This sequence joins TRBV10-2 and TRBJ1-3; possible D gene TRBD1, 6 bases. The CDR3 has 16 amino acids. Germline V CDR1 and CDR2: WSHSY, SAAADI. Trimming removed 6 bases at V and 3 bases at J, with 18 bases between. The CDR3 region is CASSPDQGSIGNTIYF. The CDR3 coding sequence is TGCGCCAGCAGCCCCGACCAGGGGAGCATTGGAAACACCATATATTTT.

The chain has TRBV9 and TRBJ1-2; D possibly corresponds to TRBD1 (5 bases). This CDR3 has 16 residues. Germline V gene sequence: CDR1 SGDLS, CDR2 YYNGEE. V gave up 4 bases and J gave up 4 bases, with 20 bases separating them. The CDR3 protein is CASSLTDAGTIYGYTF. In DNA, the CDR3 is TGTGCCAGCAGCCTCACTGACGCCGGGACCATCTATGGCTACACCTTC.

The V and J genes are TRBV6-6 and TRBJ2-1; TRBD1 is a possible D gene (6 bases). The CDR3 extends over 13 amino acids. The germline V gene has CDR1 MNHNY and CDR2 SVGAGI (reference sequence). The V end was cut by 5 bases, the J end by 6 bases, with 11 bases between. The CDR3 nucleotides read TGTGCCAGCAGTGGGGACACCCCCAATGAGCAGTTCTTC. It specifies CASSGDTPNEQFF.

The chain joins TRBV5-1 to TRBJ1-4; TRBD1 matches 8 bases. This CDR3 is 14 amino acids long. Losses at the gene ends were 4 bases for V and 8 bases for J; bases not matched to a gene: 7. Germline CDR1 SGHRS, CDR2 YFSETQ. CDR3 DNA sequence: TGCGCCAGCAGCCCGTCCCGGGACAGGGAAAAACTGTTTTTT. It is translated as CASSPSRDREKLFF.